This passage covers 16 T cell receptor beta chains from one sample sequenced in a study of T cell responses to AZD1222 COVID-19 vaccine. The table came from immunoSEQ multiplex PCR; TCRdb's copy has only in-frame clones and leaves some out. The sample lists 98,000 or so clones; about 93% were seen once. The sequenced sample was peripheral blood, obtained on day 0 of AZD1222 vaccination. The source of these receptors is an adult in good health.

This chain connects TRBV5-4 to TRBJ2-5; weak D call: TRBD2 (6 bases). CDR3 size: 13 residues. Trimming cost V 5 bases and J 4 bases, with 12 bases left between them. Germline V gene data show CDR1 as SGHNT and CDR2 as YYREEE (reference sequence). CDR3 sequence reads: CASSPRGRETQYF. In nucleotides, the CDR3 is TGTGCCAGCAGTCCGCGGGGTCGAGAGACCCAGTACTTC.

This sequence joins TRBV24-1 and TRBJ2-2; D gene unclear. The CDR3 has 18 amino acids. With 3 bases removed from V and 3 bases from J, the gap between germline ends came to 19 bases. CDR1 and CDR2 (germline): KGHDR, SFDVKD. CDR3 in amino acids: CATSDQAHSPSDTGELFF. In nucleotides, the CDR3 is TGTGCCACCAGTGATCAGGCCCACTCCCCCTCAGACACCGGGGAGCTGTTTTTT.

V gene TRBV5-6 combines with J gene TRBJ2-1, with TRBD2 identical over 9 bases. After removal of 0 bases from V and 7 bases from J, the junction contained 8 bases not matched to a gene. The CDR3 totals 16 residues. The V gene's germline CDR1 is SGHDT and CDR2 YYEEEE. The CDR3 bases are TGTGCCAGCAGCTTGGTTCGGGCGGGAGGGAGGAATGAGCAGTTCTTC. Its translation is CASSLVRAGGRNEQFF.

The CDR3 reads CAGAGSRGLTGELFF. The CDR3, as DNA: TGTGCCGGCGCTGGGAGCAGGGGACTCACCGGGGAGCTGTTTTTT. The rearrangement links TRBV28 to TRBJ2-2; D possibly matches TRBD1 or TRBD2 (6 bases each). Between the trimmed V and J ends, which lost 11 bases and 4 bases, there was a span of 20 bases. In germline, CDR1 is MDHEN, CDR2 SYDVKM. The CDR3 consists of 15 residues.

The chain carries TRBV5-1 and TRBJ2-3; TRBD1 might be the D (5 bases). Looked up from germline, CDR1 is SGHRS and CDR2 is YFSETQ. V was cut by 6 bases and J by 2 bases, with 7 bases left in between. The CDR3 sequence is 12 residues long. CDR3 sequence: CASKTDTDTQYF. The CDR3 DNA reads TGCGCCAGCAAGACAGACACAGATACGCAGTATTTT.

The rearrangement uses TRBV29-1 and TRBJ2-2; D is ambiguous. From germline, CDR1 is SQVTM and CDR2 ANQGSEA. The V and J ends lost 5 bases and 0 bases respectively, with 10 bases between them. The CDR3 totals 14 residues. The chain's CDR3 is CSVWAGTNTGELFF. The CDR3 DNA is TGCAGCGTTTGGGCTGGGACGAACACCGGGGAGCTGTTTTTT.

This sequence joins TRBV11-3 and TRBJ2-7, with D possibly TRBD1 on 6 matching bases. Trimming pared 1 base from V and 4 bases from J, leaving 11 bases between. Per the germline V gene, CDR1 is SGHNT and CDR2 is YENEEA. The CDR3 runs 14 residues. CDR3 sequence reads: CASSLGTGLYEQYF. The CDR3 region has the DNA TGTGCCAGCAGCTTAGGAACAGGGCTGTACGAGCAGTACTTC.

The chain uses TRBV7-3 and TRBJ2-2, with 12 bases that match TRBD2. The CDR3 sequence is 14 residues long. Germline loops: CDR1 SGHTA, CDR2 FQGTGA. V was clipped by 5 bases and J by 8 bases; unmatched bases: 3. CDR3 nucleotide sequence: TGTGCCAGCAGCCGGACTAGCGGGGAAGGGGAGCTGTTTTTT. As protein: CASSRTSGEGELFF.

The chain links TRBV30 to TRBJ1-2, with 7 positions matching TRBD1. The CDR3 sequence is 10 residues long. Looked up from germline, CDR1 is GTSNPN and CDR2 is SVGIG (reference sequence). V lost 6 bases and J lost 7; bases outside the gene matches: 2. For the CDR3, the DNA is TGTGCCTGCGACAGGGTTGGCTACACCTTC. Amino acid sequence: CACDRVGYTF.

As DNA, the CDR3 is TGTGCCAGCAGTTCGGAGTTCGAAGCTTTCTTT. It yields the protein CASSSEFEAFF. The chain uses TRBV6-5 and TRBJ1-1; unclear D gene. Trimming took 4 bases from V and 8 from J, leaving 8 bases between them. This CDR3 comprises 11 residues. The germline V gene has CDR1 MNHEY and CDR2 SVGAGI.

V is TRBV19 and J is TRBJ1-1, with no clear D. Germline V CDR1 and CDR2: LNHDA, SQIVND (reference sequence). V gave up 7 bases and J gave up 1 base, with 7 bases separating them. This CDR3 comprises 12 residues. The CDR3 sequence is CASKKGNTEAFF. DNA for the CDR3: TGTGCCAGTAAGAAAGGGAACACTGAAGCTTTCTTT.

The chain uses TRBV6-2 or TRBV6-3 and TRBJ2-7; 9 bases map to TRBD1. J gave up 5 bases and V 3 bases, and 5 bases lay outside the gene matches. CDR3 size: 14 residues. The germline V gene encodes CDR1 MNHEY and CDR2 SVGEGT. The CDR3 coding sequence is TGTGCCAGCAGTTATGGGACAGGGCGTAACGAGCAGTACTTC. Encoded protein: CASSYGTGRNEQYF.

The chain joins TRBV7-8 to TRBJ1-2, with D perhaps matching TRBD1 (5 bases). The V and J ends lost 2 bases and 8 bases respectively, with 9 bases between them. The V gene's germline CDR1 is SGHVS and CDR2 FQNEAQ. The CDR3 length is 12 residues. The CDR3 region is CASSLQGRGYTF. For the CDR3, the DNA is TGTGCCAGCAGCTTACAGGGACGCGGCTACACCTTC.

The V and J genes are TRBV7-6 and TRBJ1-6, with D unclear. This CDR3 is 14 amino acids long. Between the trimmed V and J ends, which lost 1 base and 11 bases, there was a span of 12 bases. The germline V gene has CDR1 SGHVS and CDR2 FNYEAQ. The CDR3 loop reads CASSLGTVATPLHF. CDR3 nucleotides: TGTGCCAGCAGCTTAGGGACCGTGGCAACACCCCTCCACTTT. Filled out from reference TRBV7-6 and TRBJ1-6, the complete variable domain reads GAGVSQSPRYKVTKRGQDVALRCDPISGHVSLYWYRQALGQGPEFLTYFNYEAQQDKSGLPNDRFSAERPEGSISTLTIQRTEQRDSAMYRCASSLGTVATPLHFGNGTRLTVT.

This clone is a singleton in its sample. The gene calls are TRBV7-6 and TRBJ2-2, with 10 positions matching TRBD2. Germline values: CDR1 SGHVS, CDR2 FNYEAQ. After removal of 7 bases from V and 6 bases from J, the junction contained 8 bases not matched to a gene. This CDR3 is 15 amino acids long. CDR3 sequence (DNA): TGTGCCAGCAAGGGACTAGCGAGTACCGCCGGGGAGCTGTTTTTT. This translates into CASKGLASTAGELFF.

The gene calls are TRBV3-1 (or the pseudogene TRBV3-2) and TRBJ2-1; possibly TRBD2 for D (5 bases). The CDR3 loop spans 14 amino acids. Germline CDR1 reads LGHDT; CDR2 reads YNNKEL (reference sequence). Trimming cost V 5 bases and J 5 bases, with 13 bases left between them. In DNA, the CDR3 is TGTGCCAGCAGCAATTACGGGGAACACAATGAGCAGTTCTTC. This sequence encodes CASSNYGEHNEQFF.